Reported below is one TCR beta chain. The sample carries other DNA sequences with the same CDR3. This sample was taken from a study of blood T cell repertoires in COVID-19. Looking at the study overall: PBMCs, B-cell-depleted T cells, or T cells were the source of the cDNA or gDNA that made up the material.

Generated by immunoSEQ multiplex PCR, the TCRdb table keeps only in-frame clones and is missing some. The repertoire holds 210,000 or so clones, around 90% seen once, with approximately 2.5% in the top ten. Germline loops: CDR1 SGDLS, CDR2 YYNGEE. The CDR3 is made up of 16 amino acids. J lost 2 bases, V lost 0 bases, and 5 bases had no gene match. V is TRBV9 and J is TRBJ2-1; 7 bases line up with TRBD2. The specimen sequenced was peripheral blood. The receptor comes from a man aged 25 to 45 with COVID-19, enrolled during active disease. CDR3 residues: CASSVGSLAAYNEQFF. For the CDR3, the DNA is TGTGCCAGCAGCGTAGGATCTCTAGCGGCCTACAATGAGCAGTTCTTC.